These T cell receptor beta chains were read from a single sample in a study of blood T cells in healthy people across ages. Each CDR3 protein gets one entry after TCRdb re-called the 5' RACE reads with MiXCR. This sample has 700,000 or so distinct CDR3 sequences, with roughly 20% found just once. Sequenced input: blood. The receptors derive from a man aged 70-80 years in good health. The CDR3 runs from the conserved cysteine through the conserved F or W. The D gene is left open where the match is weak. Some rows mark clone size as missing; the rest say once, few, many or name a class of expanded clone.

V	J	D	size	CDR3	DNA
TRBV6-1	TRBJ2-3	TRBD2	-	CASERLAGGGDTQYF	TGTGCCAGCGAACGACTAGCGGGGGGTGGAGATACGCAGTATTTT
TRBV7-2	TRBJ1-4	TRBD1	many	CASSLDRGYEKLFF	TGTGCCAGCAGCTTAGACAGGGGGTACGAAAAACTGTTTTTT
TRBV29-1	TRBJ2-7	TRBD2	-	CSAQLAGGSYEQYF	TGCAGCGCCCAACTAGCGGGGGGTAGCTACGAGCAGTACTTC
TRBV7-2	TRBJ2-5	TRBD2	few	CASSLGLAGRRETQYF	TGTGCCAGCAGCTTAGGACTAGCGGGCCGGAGAGAGACCCAGTACTTC
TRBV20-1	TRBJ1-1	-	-	CSARVPQLNTEAFF	TGCAGTGCTAGAGTACCGCAACTGAACACTGAAGCTTTCTTT
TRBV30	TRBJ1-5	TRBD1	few	CAWSGVGNRGNQPQHF	TGTGCCTGGAGTGGGGTCGGCAACAGGGGAAATCAGCCCCAGCATTTT
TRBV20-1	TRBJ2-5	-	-	CSAFPPGTGETQYF	TGCAGTGCTTTTCCCCCGGGGACGGGGGAGACCCAGTACTTC
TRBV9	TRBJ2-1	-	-	CASSVKKRGGSYNEQFF	TGTGCCAGCAGCGTAAAGAAAAGGGGCGGGTCCTACAATGAGCAGTTCTTC
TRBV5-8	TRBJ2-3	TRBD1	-	CASSSDGQGSLDTQYF	TGTGCCAGCAGCTCGGATGGACAGGGTAGTCTCGATACGCAGTATTTT
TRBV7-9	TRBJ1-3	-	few	CASSLERAEDTIYF	TGTGCCAGCAGCTTAGAAAGGGCCGAAGACACCATATATTTT
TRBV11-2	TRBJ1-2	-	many	CASSLGQTSYGYTF	TGTGCCAGCAGCCTCGGACAGACTTCCTATGGCTACACCTTC
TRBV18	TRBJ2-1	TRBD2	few	CASSPLGLAEQFF	TGTGCCAGCTCACCACTTGGACTAGCGGAACAGTTCTTC
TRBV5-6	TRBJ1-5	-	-	CASSGRQASNQPQHF	TGTGCCAGCAGCGGCAGACAGGCTAGCAATCAGCCCCAGCATTTT
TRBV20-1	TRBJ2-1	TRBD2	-	CSARSGSSYNEQFF	TGCAGTGCTCGAAGCGGGAGCTCCTACAATGAGCAGTTCTTC
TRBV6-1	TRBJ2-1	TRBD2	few	CASSPSRSLAGEYEQFF	TGTGCCAGCAGTCCATCCCGATCACTAGCGGGGGAGTATGAGCAGTTCTTC
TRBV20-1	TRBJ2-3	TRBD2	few	CSARRSGTSGSFRTDTQYF	TGCAGTGCTAGACGATCCGGGACTAGCGGGAGTTTCCGCACAGATACGCAGTATTTT
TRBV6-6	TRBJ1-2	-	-	CASSPPNHNYGYAF	TGTGCCAGCAGCCCGCCCAACCATAACTATGGCTACGCCTTC
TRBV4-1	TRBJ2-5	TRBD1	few	CASSQGRTGQETQYF	TGCGCCAGCAGCCAAGGTCGGACAGGACAAGAGACCCAGTACTTC
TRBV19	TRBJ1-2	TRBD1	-	CASSTTGYLDYGYTF	TGTGCCAGTAGTACGACAGGGTATCTGGACTATGGCTACACCTTC
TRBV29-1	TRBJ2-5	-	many	CSVRVQETQYF	TGCAGCGTTAGAGTCCAAGAGACCCAGTACTTC
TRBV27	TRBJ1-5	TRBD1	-	CASSFSGGHQPQHF	TGTGCCAGCAGTTTCTCAGGGGGGCATCAGCCCCAGCATTTT
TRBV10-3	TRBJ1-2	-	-	CAIRDGTNYGYTF	TGTGCCATCAGGGACGGAACTAACTATGGCTACACCTTC